Following are 24 T cell receptor beta chains from one sample sequenced in a study of T cell changes during pregnancy in multiple sclerosis. The method was immunoSEQ multiplex PCR; TCRdb's version includes in-frame clones alone and lacks a portion of them. The sample holds 90,000 to 120,000 clones, 80% to 95% seen once. The material was peripheral blood, obtained in the third trimester of pregnancy. These receptors came from a female donor in good health, enrolled as a control in a pregnancy study.

This clone occurred a few times. This chain uses TRBV9 with TRBJ1-2, with D possibly TRBD1 on 6 matching bases. Trimming removed 5 bases at V and 0 bases at J, with 8 bases between. The CDR3 loop spans 13 amino acids. Germline V gene lookup returns CDR1 SGDLS and CDR2 YYNGEE. DNA for the CDR3: TGTGCCAGCAGGGACAGAGCTAACTATGGCTACACCTTC. Translated: CASRDRANYGYTF.

This sequence joins TRBV5-4 and TRBJ1-2; perhaps TRBD1 as D (6 bases). This CDR3 is built from 15 residues. From germline, CDR1 is SGHNT and CDR2 YYREEE (reference sequence). V shed 3 bases and J shed 4 bases, with 16 bases lying between them. The CDR3 DNA reads TGTGCCAGCAGCTGGGCGGGGGGCGCCGGCTATGGCTACACCTTC. Encoded protein: CASSWAGGAGYGYTF. The full variable domain, rest sourced from reference TRBV5-4 and TRBJ1-2, is ETGVTQSPTHLIKTRGQQVTLRCSSQSGHNTVSWYQQALGQGPQFIFQYYREEENGRGNFPPRFSGLQFPNYSSELNVNALELDDSALYLCASSWAGGAGYGYTFGSGTRLTVV.

This chain joins TRBV5-1 and TRBJ1-3, with 7 bases matching TRBD1. The germline CDR1 and CDR2 sequences are SGHRS and YFSETQ. The CDR3 contains 17 residues. V dropped 1 base and J dropped 0; count of bases not matched to a gene: 7. The DNA of the CDR3 is TGCGCCAGCAGCTTGTGGGCAGGGGGATACTCTGGAAACACCATATATTTT. Encoded protein: CASSLWAGGYSGNTIYF.

The chain uses TRBV4-3 and TRBJ1-5, with no clear D. Germline lookup yields CDR1 LGHNA and CDR2 YSLEER. With 0 bases removed from V and 9 bases from J, the gap between germline ends came to 12 bases. The CDR3 extends over 14 amino acids. As DNA, the CDR3 is TGCGCCAGCAGCCAAGAACAAAATCATGGGCCCCAGCATTTT. Encoded protein: CASSQEQNHGPQHF.

This clone has only one observation. V and J are TRBV7-9 and TRBJ1-1, with 9 bases matching TRBD1. The trim removed 5 bases at V and 5 bases at J, leaving 6 bases unmatched. The CDR3 runs to 14 residues. Germline V gene sequence: CDR1 SEHNR, CDR2 FQNEAQ (reference sequence). The CDR3: CASSPIGTGTEAFF. The CDR3 DNA follows: TGTGCCAGCAGCCCGATTGGGACAGGGACTGAAGCTTTCTTT.

This rearrangement joins TRBV9 to TRBJ1-6; D is unclear. The V end was cut by 0 bases, the J end by 5 bases, with 9 bases between. Germline CDR1 SGDLS, CDR2 YYNGEE. The CDR3 loop spans 15 amino acids. CDR3 nucleotide sequence: TGTGCCAGCAGCGTAGCTGCGGGGAATAATTCACCCCTCCACTTT. Translating gives CASSVAAGNNSPLHF.

The rearrangement joins TRBV28 to TRBJ1-6; 9 bases agree with TRBD1. The V and J ends lost 4 bases and 7 bases, in that order; junction bases with no gene match: 5. This CDR3 has 15 residues. The germline gives CDR1 MDHEN, CDR2 SYDVKM. The CDR3 loop reads CASSSPTGGNSPLHF. DNA of the CDR3: TGTGCCAGCAGTTCGCCGACAGGGGGGAATTCACCCCTCCACTTT.

The V and J genes are TRBV15 and TRBJ1-2, with 7 bases identical to TRBD1. This CDR3 region has 15 residues. Losses at the gene ends were 2 bases for V and 2 bases for J; bases not matched to a gene: 5. Per the germline V gene, CDR1 is LNHNV and CDR2 is YYDKDF (reference sequence). As DNA, the CDR3 is TGTGCCACCAGCAGACTGGGACAGTCGAACTATGGCTACACCTTC. Protein: CATSRLGQSNYGYTF.

V is TRBV7-9 and J is TRBJ1-2; maybe TRBD1 (6 bases). The V gene lost 4 bases and the J gene lost 3 bases, with 12 bases spanning the gap. The CDR3 consists of 14 residues. Germline-derived CDR1 and CDR2 are SEHNR and FQNEAQ (reference sequence). The CDR3 bases are TGTGCCAGCAGCTCCTGGGACACTTACTATGGCTACACCTTC. Translating it yields CASSSWDTYYGYTF.

The CDR3 loop reads CASTEDRGGNQPQHF. CDR3 nucleotides: TGCGCCAGCACCGAGGACAGGGGGGGCAATCAGCCCCAGCATTTT. The chain carries TRBV4-3 and TRBJ1-5; TRBD1 agrees at 10 bases. The CDR3 is 15 amino acids. Germline CDR1 LGHNA, CDR2 YSLEER. V trimming: 7 bases; J trimming: 2 bases; junction bases outside the gene matches: 5.

This clone was detected once. The chain couples TRBV18 to TRBJ2-7; no reliable D call. CDR1 is KGHSH and CDR2 is LQKENI in the germline V gene. V was trimmed by 2 bases and J by 1 base, leaving 9 bases between them. CDR3 length: 14 amino acids. CDR3 DNA sequence: TGTGCCAGCTCACCATTCACAGAATCCTACGAGCAGTACTTC. It yields the protein CASSPFTESYEQYF.

In the case of this clone: Other DNA sequences in the sample encode the same CDR3. The chain couples TRBV6-4 to TRBJ1-1; D gene uncertain. The V end was cut by 0 bases, the J end by 4 bases, with 9 bases between. CDR1 and CDR2 (germline): MRHNA, SNTAGT. The CDR3 length is 14 residues. The CDR3 sequence is CASSDSGGSTEAFF. CDR3 DNA sequence: TGTGCCAGCAGTGACTCTGGAGGTTCCACTGAAGCTTTCTTT.

The chain is built from TRBV6-6 and TRBJ1-4, with 7 nucleotides matching TRBD1. The CDR3 runs 15 residues. Germline V lookup: CDR1 MNHNY, CDR2 SVGAGI (reference sequence). Trimming removed 6 bases from V and 3 bases from J; junction bases left unmatched: 7. As DNA, the CDR3 is TGTGCCAGCAGCTCAACAGGGGCGCCTAATGAAAAACTGTTTTTT. This gives the protein CASSSTGAPNEKLFF.

The chain has TRBV20-1 and TRBJ2-1, with D perhaps TRBD2 (7 bases). The CDR3 sequence is 11 residues long. CDR1 and CDR2 (germline): DFQATT, SNEGSKA (reference sequence). Trimming cost V 4 bases and J 7 bases, with 8 bases left between them. CDR3 bases: TGCAGTGCTAAGGGGGGGAATGAGCAGTTCTTC. Amino acids: CSAKGGNEQFF.

The chain uses TRBV9 and TRBJ1-1; 9 nucleotides match TRBD1. V was pared by 4 bases and J by 2 bases, with 6 bases of the junction left unmatched. This CDR3 spans 15 amino acids. From germline, CDR1 is SGDLS and CDR2 YYNGEE. The CDR3 spells CASSSRTGANTEAFF. The CDR3 DNA reads TGTGCCAGCAGCTCCCGGACAGGGGCAAACACTGAAGCTTTCTTT.

This clone is a singleton in its sample. The CDR3 region is CASSSGTGLTEAFF. CDR3 in DNA: TGTGCCAGCAGCTCCGGGACAGGGTTAACTGAAGCTTTCTTT. This chain links TRBV6-6 with TRBJ1-1; 9 nucleotides align to TRBD1. Germline V gene data show CDR1 as MNHNY and CDR2 as SVGAGI (reference sequence). V was clipped by 6 bases and J by 5 bases; unmatched bases: 7. The CDR3 has 14 amino acids.

V usage is TRBV29-1 and J usage is TRBJ1-1; D is undetermined. Trimming took off 3 bases at V and 0 bases at J, with 5 bases between the two ends. From germline, CDR1 is SQVTM and CDR2 ANQGSEA. This CDR3 region has 12 residues. CDR3 DNA sequence: TGCAGCGTTGATGGCTTGAACACTGAAGCTTTCTTT. Translating it yields CSVDGLNTEAFF.

This sequence joins TRBV5-4 and TRBJ1-3; possible D gene TRBD1, 5 bases. Germline CDR1 is SGHNT and CDR2 is YYREEE (reference sequence). V was shortened by 3 bases and J by 4 bases, with 14 bases between the two germline ends. This CDR3 is built from 15 residues. The CDR3 reads CASSSGILGGNTIYF. The CDR3 bases are TGTGCCAGCAGCTCAGGGATCCTGGGCGGAAACACCATATATTTT.

The V gene is TRBV7-3, the J gene TRBJ2-2, with a weak D call TRBD1 (6 bases). CDR1 and CDR2 from the germline V gene are SGHTA and FQGTGA. The CDR3 runs to 13 residues. V gave up 5 bases and J gave up 6 bases, with 10 bases separating them. The CDR3: CASSPTGPGELFF. The CDR3 bases are TGTGCCAGCAGCCCGACAGGCCCCGGGGAGCTGTTTTTT.

This sequence joins TRBV25-1 and TRBJ1-4; D uncertain. Between the trimmed V and J ends, which lost 6 bases and 2 bases, there was a span of 4 bases. Germline V CDR1 and CDR2: MGHDK, SYGVNS. This CDR3 is built from 12 residues. CDR3 sequence (DNA): TGTGCCAGCAGGGGCACTAATGAAAAACTGTTTTTT. Translation: CASRGTNEKLFF.

This chain links TRBV4-1 with TRBJ2-5; the D is unclear. Trimming left V 0 bases short and J 1 base short, with 15 bases between. CDR3 length: 17 residues. Germline CDR1 MGHRA, CDR2 YSYEKL. The CDR3 coding sequence is TGCGCCAGCAGCCAAGATAATCTACCGACATTCCAAGAGACCCAGTACTTC. It specifies CASSQDNLPTFQETQYF.

The chain joins TRBV15 to TRBJ1-6, with D unclear. V was trimmed by 0 bases and J by 16 bases, leaving 13 bases between them. Per germline, CDR1 LNHNV and CDR2 YYDKDF (reference sequence). The CDR3 has 13 amino acids. The DNA for the CDR3 is TGTGCCACCAGCAGAGATCCGTATGATCGGCTCCACTTT. Translating gives CATSRDPYDRLHF.

The chain has TRBV7-9 and TRBJ1-2; weak D call: TRBD1 (5 bases). The germline V gene encodes CDR1 SEHNR and CDR2 FQNEAQ (reference sequence). There are 13 residues in the CDR3. The V end was cut by 2 bases, the J end by 3 bases, with 7 bases between. DNA for the CDR3: TGTGCCAGCAGCTTATGGGGCGACTATGGCTACACCTTC. This encodes CASSLWGDYGYTF.

The chain recombines TRBV7-9 with TRBJ2-1, with 9 bases aligning to TRBD2. V shed 3 bases, J shed 8 bases, and the junction held 8 bases outside the gene matches. The germline CDR1 and CDR2 sequences are SEHNR and FQNEAQ (reference sequence). The CDR3 consists of 15 residues. Here the CDR3 reads CASSLSSGGMDEQFF. CDR3 nucleotide sequence: TGTGCCAGCAGCTTGAGCAGCGGGGGGATGGATGAGCAGTTCTTC.